The present entry profiles one T cell receptor beta chain with its context. Assay used: immunoSEQ multiplex PCR; TCRdb lists only in-frame clones, some missing. In the table there are about 190,000 clones, 70% to 80% of which are singletons. This specimen belongs to a study of blood T cell repertoires in COVID-19. Background on the study: Italy, Spain and the United States were the sources of the convalescent and acute COVID-19 samples. Sources were T cells, B-cell-depleted T cells, or PBMCs; the material itself was cDNA or gDNA.

This CDR3 has 12 amino acids. V dropped 5 bases and J dropped 3 bases, with 8 bases sitting between them. The germline gives CDR1 GTSNPN, CDR2 SVGIG (reference sequence). V is TRBV30 and J is TRBJ2-1; possibly TRBD2 for D (6 bases). The TCR sequence derives from a woman in her forties or fifties with acute or convalescent COVID-19. Source material: peripheral blood. This chain's CDR3 is CAWGEVYNEQFF. CDR3 in DNA: TGTGCCTGGGGGGAGGTCTACAATGAGCAGTTCTTC.